The 7 T cell receptor beta chains below were found in one sample sequenced in a study of Graves' ophthalmopathy and Graves' hyperthyroidism. The TCR beta CDR3 regions underwent amplification from RNA transcripts. Investigators did first-round RT-PCR with HTBI primers, then second-round multiplex PCR. TCRdb redid the calling of the multiplex PCR reads with MiXCR, one entry per CDR3 protein. The table includes around 1.1 million distinct CDR3 sequences, roughly 35% detected once. Material for sequencing was peripheral blood or thyroid tissue (not recorded which). These receptors came from an adult man with Graves' hyperthyroidism.

This clonotype occurred many times. The chain carries TRBV12-3 or TRBV12-4 and TRBJ1-2, with 7 nucleotides matching TRBD1. The CDR3 spans 12 residues. V was clipped by 5 bases and J by 8 bases; unmatched bases: 5. CDR3 in amino acids: CASSLGGKGYTF. The CDR3 nucleotides read TGTGCCAGCAGTCTAGGGGGCAAAGGCTACACCTTC.

The chain recombines TRBV29-1 with TRBJ1-1; D is unresolved. CDR3 length: 15 amino acids. V dropped 5 bases and J dropped 5 bases, with 21 bases sitting between them. The germline V gene has CDR1 SQVTM and CDR2 ANQGSEA. CDR3 sequence (DNA): TGCAGCGTTTTTGCGGGCGGATTCCGGGGAACTGAAGCTTTCTTT. Protein: CSVFAGGFRGTEAFF.

This clonotype was detected many times. The chain has TRBV5-1 and TRBJ2-7; 8 nucleotides agree with TRBD2. This CDR3 has 12 amino acids. Trimming cost V 4 bases and J 7 bases; bases outside gene matches: 4. Germline-derived CDR1 and CDR2 are SGHRS and YFSETQ. The CDR3 nucleotides read TGCGCCAGCAGCAATAGCGGGGATGAGCAGTACTTC. Its translation is CASSNSGDEQYF.

This clonotype was recorded many times. The chain is built from TRBV2 and TRBJ1-1, with a tentative D call TRBD1 (5 bases). Germline-derived CDR1 and CDR2 are SNHLY and FYNNEI. The V gene lost 3 bases and the J gene lost 3 bases, with 17 bases spanning the gap. The length of the CDR3 is 16 residues. The CDR3 loop reads CASSEISRGAYTEAFF. The CDR3 DNA is TGTGCCAGCAGTGAGATTTCTCGGGGCGCGTACACTGAAGCTTTCTTT.

The sample holds a few counts of this clonotype. The chain recombines TRBV19 with TRBJ2-7; 9 nucleotides line up with TRBD1. The CDR3 consists of 17 residues. Germline assignment: CDR1 LNHDA and CDR2 SQIVND (reference sequence). Germline trimming cut 9 bases from V and 4 bases from J; bases unmatched to any gene: 19. The DNA of the CDR3 is TGTGCCAGCAGTTACTCGAGGGACAGGGATTTTTCATACGAGCAGTACTTC. Encoded protein: CASSYSRDRDFSYEQYF.

The rearrangement uses TRBV29-1 and TRBJ2-5; 8 bases map to TRBD1. Per the germline V gene, CDR1 is SQVTM and CDR2 is ANQGSEA. V gave up 7 bases and J gave up 5 bases; unmatched junction bases: 6. This CDR3 has 12 residues. CDR3 loop: CSAIQGEETQYF. The CDR3 DNA reads TGCAGCGCTATACAGGGGGAGGAGACCCAGTACTTC.

The rearrangement joins TRBV7-2 to TRBJ2-7; TRBD1 agrees at 8 bases. Germline trimming cut 4 bases from V and 5 bases from J; bases unmatched to any gene: 7. The germline CDR1 and CDR2 sequences are SGHTA and FQGNSA. The CDR3 spans 14 residues. CDR3 nucleotides: TGTGCCAGCAGCTCAAGGACAGGGTACCACGAGCAGTACTTC. It translates to CASSSRTGYHEQYF.